This is a list of T cell receptor beta chains from one sample in a study of blood T cell repertoires in COVID-19. Sequenced by immunoSEQ multiplex PCR; TCRdb stores in-frame clones only, minus some. The sample lists approximately 110,000 clones; around 85% were seen once. Material: peripheral blood. The receptors shown here come from a woman of 80 years or more with COVID-19, enrolled during active disease. The CDR3 runs from the conserved cysteine through the conserved F or W. D genes are given only for firm matches. Expanded clones are given a class, and other clones once, few, many or no size at all.

V: TRBV6-5; J: TRBJ2-3; D: TRBD1; size: few; DNA: TGTGCCAGCAGTCGAGACAGGGTAGCAGATACGCAGTATTTT; CDR3: CASSRDRVADTQYF
V: TRBV29-1; J: TRBJ2-3; D: TRBD2; size: NA; DNA: TGCAGCGTGGAAGGACTAGCGGGACACACAGATACGCAGTATTTT; CDR3: CSVEGLAGHTDTQYF
V: TRBV28; J: TRBJ1-1; D: TRBD1; size: NA; DNA: TGTGCCAGCAGTTTTCCCGGACAGGGAGAGATGAACACTGAAGCTTTCTTT; CDR3: CASSFPGQGEMNTEAFF
V: TRBV6-2/TRBV6-3; J: TRBJ1-2; D: TRBD1; size: NA; DNA: TGTGCCAGCAGTTACTCGACAGGGAATGGCTACACCTTC; CDR3: CASSYSTGNGYTF
V: TRBV6-6; J: TRBJ2-1; D: TRBD2; size: NA; DNA: TGTGCCAGCAGTTACGGCAAGCGGGGGATGGATGAGCAGTTCTTC; CDR3: CASSYGKRGMDEQFF
V: TRBV6-1; J: TRBJ1-2; D: NA; size: NA; DNA: TGTGCCAGCTGTGAGGGGACCAGGGGCGGCTACACCTTC; CDR3: CASCEGTRGGYTF
V: TRBV27; J: TRBJ2-1; D: NA; size: NA; DNA: TGTGCCAGCAGTTTGCGTCTATCGCCCAATGAGCAGTTCTTC; CDR3: CASSLRLSPNEQFF
V: TRBV4-3; J: TRBJ2-7; D: TRBD1; size: NA; DNA: TGCGCCAGCAGCCAACATAGACAGGGTTCCTACGAGCAGTACTTC; CDR3: CASSQHRQGSYEQYF
V: TRBV2; J: TRBJ1-5; D: NA; size: NA; DNA: TGTGCCAGCAGTGAGGGAGGCAGAAGGCCTAATCAGCCCCAGCATTTT; CDR3: CASSEGGRRPNQPQHF
V: TRBV5-5; J: TRBJ1-3; D: NA; size: NA; DNA: TGTGCCAGCACAAGGGACTCTCACTCTGGAAACACCATATATTTT; CDR3: CASTRDSHSGNTIYF
V: TRBV2; J: TRBJ2-2; D: TRBD2; size: NA; DNA: TGTGCCAGCAGTGCAGTCAGCGGGAGGGTCCCCGGGGAGCTGTTTTTT; CDR3: CASSAVSGRVPGELFF
V: TRBV5-1; J: TRBJ1-1; D: NA; size: NA; DNA: TGCGCCAGCAGCTTGGGGTCAGGGGACACTGAAGCTTTCTTT; CDR3: CASSLGSGDTEAFF
V: TRBV5-1; J: TRBJ1-5; D: TRBD1; size: NA; DNA: TGCGCCAGCAGCTTGACTGCAGGGGGCGCGGGTCAGCCCCAGCATTTT; CDR3: CASSLTAGGAGQPQHF
V: TRBV20-1; J: TRBJ2-7; D: TRBD2; size: NA; DNA: TGCAGTGCTAGTCTAGCGGGACACGAGCAGTACTTC; CDR3: CSASLAGHEQYF
V: TRBV4-1; J: TRBJ1-4; D: NA; size: NA; DNA: TGCGCCAGCAGCCCACCACAGAGCGGTAATGAAAAACTGTTTTTT; CDR3: CASSPPQSGNEKLFF
V: TRBV6-2/TRBV6-3; J: TRBJ2-1; D: TRBD2; size: few; DNA: TGTGCCAGCAGTTCCGTAGCGGGCAATGAGCAGTTCTTC; CDR3: CASSSVAGNEQFF
V: TRBV7-3; J: TRBJ2-3; D: NA; size: once; DNA: TGTGCCAGCAGCTTAAACCCCTACGGCACAGATACGCAGTATTTT; CDR3: CASSLNPYGTDTQYF
V: TRBV27; J: TRBJ2-5; D: TRBD2; size: NA; DNA: TGTGCCAGCAAGGAAGCGGGAGGCCACGTTCAAGAGACCCAGTACTTC; CDR3: CASKEAGGHVQETQYF
V: TRBV11-2; J: TRBJ2-1; D: NA; size: NA; DNA: TGTGCCAGCAGCTTAGATAGGGGTAATGAGCAGTTCTTC; CDR3: CASSLDRGNEQFF
V: TRBV9; J: TRBJ1-5; D: NA; size: once; DNA: TGTGCCAGCAGCGAGTCAGGGGTTTTCAGTCAGCCCCAGCATTTT; CDR3: CASSESGVFSQPQHF
V: TRBV28; J: TRBJ1-2; D: NA; size: NA; DNA: TGTGCCAGCAGGTGGGGGCATTGGTCTTCTACAGATGGCTACACCTTC; CDR3: CASRWGHWSSTDGYTF
V: TRBV15; J: TRBJ1-5; D: NA; size: NA; DNA: TGTGCCACCAGCAGAGATCGAGGGGGTAGTCAGCCCCAGCATTTT; CDR3: CATSRDRGGSQPQHF
V: TRBV6-2/TRBV6-3; J: TRBJ2-7; D: NA; size: NA; DNA: TGTGCCAGCAGTCGGACATCTCTCTCCTACGAGCAGTACTTC; CDR3: CASSRTSLSYEQYF
V: TRBV19; J: TRBJ2-2; D: TRBD1; size: NA; DNA: TGTGCCAGTAGTAGGACAGGTTGGGGCACCGGGGAGCTGTTTTTT; CDR3: CASSRTGWGTGELFF
V: TRBV11-2; J: TRBJ1-3; D: NA; size: NA; DNA: TGTGCCAGCAGCCCCCCCGGCTCTGGAAACACCATATATTTT; CDR3: CASSPPGSGNTIYF
V: TRBV28; J: TRBJ2-7; D: NA; size: once; DNA: TGTGCCAGCAGGGTGACAGGACCGTACGAGCAGTACTTC; CDR3: CASRVTGPYEQYF
V: TRBV28; J: TRBJ2-7; D: NA; size: NA; DNA: TGTGCCAGCAGGTCACCTCCTGACAGGAGCTACGAGCAGTACTTC; CDR3: CASRSPPDRSYEQYF
V: TRBV21-1; J: TRBJ2-3; D: NA; size: few; DNA: TGTGCCAGCAGCAAAGAGACGGGAAGGAGAACAGATACGCAGTATTTT; CDR3: CASSKETGRRTDTQYF
V: TRBV28; J: TRBJ1-4; D: NA; size: NA; DNA: TGTGCCAGCGGGGCCGAGGTGGCGACTAATGAAAAACTGTTTTTT; CDR3: CASGAEVATNEKLFF
V: TRBV5-4; J: TRBJ2-3; D: TRBD2; size: NA; DNA: TGTGCCAGCAGCCCGACTAGCGGATACACAGATACGCAGTATTTT; CDR3: CASSPTSGYTDTQYF
V: TRBV27; J: TRBJ2-2; D: NA; size: NA; DNA: TGTGCCAGCAGTTTTAGTCAAGTAGGACCCCGGGGCACCGGGGAGCTGTTTTTT; CDR3: CASSFSQVGPRGTGELFF
V: TRBV5-1; J: TRBJ1-1; D: TRBD1; size: NA; DNA: TGCGCCAGCAGCTCCGGGACAGATTCGAACACTGAAGCTTTCTTT; CDR3: CASSSGTDSNTEAFF
V: TRBV25-1; J: TRBJ1-1; D: TRBD1; size: NA; DNA: TGTGCCAGCAGCGACAGGGGGCGAGGCACTGAAGCTTTCTTT; CDR3: CASSDRGRGTEAFF
V: TRBV18; J: TRBJ1-5; D: TRBD1; size: NA; DNA: TGTGCCAGCTCACCAGAGGGGGCTCAGCCCCAGCATTTT; CDR3: CASSPEGAQPQHF
V: TRBV15; J: TRBJ2-1; D: NA; size: NA; DNA: TGTGCCACCAGCCCGGGCCGGGGAGAGGGTGAGCAGTTCTTC; CDR3: CATSPGRGEGEQFF
V: TRBV4-1; J: TRBJ2-7; D: TRBD1; size: NA; DNA: TGCGCCAGCAGCCAAGGGTCACAGGGGGCCCACGAGCAGTACTTC; CDR3: CASSQGSQGAHEQYF
V: TRBV19; J: TRBJ2-7; D: NA; size: NA; DNA: TGTGCCAGTAGTATAGATGCGGGTTACGAGCAGTACTTC; CDR3: CASSIDAGYEQYF
V: TRBV15; J: TRBJ2-3; D: TRBD1; size: NA; DNA: TGTGCCACCAGCAACCGACAGGGAGCAGATACGCAGTATTTT; CDR3: CATSNRQGADTQYF
V: TRBV14; J: TRBJ2-7; D: NA; size: NA; DNA: TGTGCCAGCAGCCAAGTGGACAGTGGGAACTATTACGAGCAGTACTTC; CDR3: CASSQVDSGNYYEQYF
V: TRBV6-1; J: TRBJ1-3; D: TRBD1; size: NA; DNA: TGTGCCAGCAGGGAAGGGACAGGGAATGGAAACACCATATATTTT; CDR3: CASREGTGNGNTIYF
V: TRBV20-1; J: TRBJ1-2; D: NA; size: NA; DNA: TGCAGTGCTACCACAGATGATGGCTACACCTTC; CDR3: CSATTDDGYTF
V: TRBV19; J: TRBJ2-2; D: NA; size: NA; DNA: TGTGCCAGTAGTAAGCCGGGACTGCACACCGGGGAGCTGTTTTTT; CDR3: CASSKPGLHTGELFF
V: TRBV28; J: TRBJ2-1; D: TRBD2; size: NA; DNA: TGTGCCAGCAGAGGACTAGCGGGAGGGCCCAGCTCCTACAATGAGCAGTTCTTC; CDR3: CASRGLAGGPSSYNEQFF
V: TRBV10-2; J: TRBJ2-3; D: NA; size: NA; DNA: TGCGCCAGCTGCCAGATCACAGATACGCAGTATTTT; CDR3: CASCQITDTQYF
V: TRBV5-1; J: TRBJ2-7; D: NA; size: NA; DNA: TGCGCCAGCAGCGTGTTGACTGACGGTGCCTACGAGCAGTACTTC; CDR3: CASSVLTDGAYEQYF
V: TRBV28; J: TRBJ2-3; D: TRBD2; size: NA; DNA: TGTGCCTCAAGGTCGGGCGGGAGTCTAGATACGCAGTATTTT; CDR3: CASRSGGSLDTQYF
V: TRBV28; J: TRBJ2-5; D: NA; size: NA; DNA: TGTGCCAGCAGCCGCCCTTTGGGACAAAGTCGCCAGTACTTC; CDR3: CASSRPLGQSRQYF
V: TRBV7-2; J: TRBJ2-1; D: TRBD2; size: NA; DNA: TGTGCCAGCAGCTTAGGGGCGGGAGCGGGTTACAATGAGCAGTTCTTC; CDR3: CASSLGAGAGYNEQFF
V: TRBV6-5; J: TRBJ2-2; D: TRBD1; size: NA; DNA: TGTGCCAGCAGTTTCGGGACAGGGGTTTCCGGGGAGCTGTTTTTT; CDR3: CASSFGTGVSGELFF
V: TRBV6-1; J: TRBJ1-5; D: NA; size: NA; DNA: TGTGCCAGCAGTGGAATAACCACCCTGGTCACGAGTCAGCCCCAGCATTTT; CDR3: CASSGITTLVTSQPQHF
V: TRBV7-2; J: TRBJ1-3; D: NA; size: NA; DNA: TGTGCCAGCAGCTTCTCTATCTCTGGAAACACCATATATTTT; CDR3: CASSFSISGNTIYF
V: TRBV25-1; J: TRBJ2-7; D: NA; size: once; DNA: TGTGCCAGCAGCAAGCGTTACTACGAGCAGTACTTC; CDR3: CASSKRYYEQYF
V: TRBV11-3; J: TRBJ2-1; D: NA; size: NA; DNA: TGTGCCAGCAGCTTACAAGGGGGTGATGAGCAGTTCTTC; CDR3: CASSLQGGDEQFF
V: TRBV5-6; J: TRBJ2-7; D: NA; size: NA; DNA: TGTGCCAGCAGCTCCCGGTACTACGAGCAGTACTTC; CDR3: CASSSRYYEQYF
V: TRBV5-1; J: TRBJ2-7; D: NA; size: NA; DNA: TGCGCCAGCAGCTTGGCCGGGGTAACGTACGAGCAGTACTTC; CDR3: CASSLAGVTYEQYF